This TCR beta chain emerged from a study of T-cell memory formation after mild COVID-19 (dated by TCRdb to about 2021). About the investigation overall: TCR sequence clusters from the two donors were found to be largely donor specific. The cohort comprised two young, previously healthy adult volunteers, one female and one male. T-cell clones expanding and contracting after mild COVID-19 in a couple of donors were tracked by longitudinal TCRalpha and TCRbeta repertoire sequencing.

What the study reported, not specific to this receptor: Whether the second-wave clones peaking on day 37 were SARS-CoV-2 specific was not confirmed. Only a couple of mild cases were covered by the study, and larger cohorts that include severe cases with pre-infection samples were considered necessary. Contracting CD4+ clones were found mainly in CM and EM memory subsets, while CD8+ clones were enriched in EMRA. Some responding clones were detected in pre-infection memory, suggesting pre-existing cross-reactive memory T cells joined the SARS-CoV-2 response. Clones contracting from day 15 to 85 had balanced CD4/CD8 phenotypes, while a second wave expanding from day 15 to 37 was biased towards CD4+.

As to this clonotype: Its specific antigen is unknown. No per-base quality is available; no much larger clone lies one base away.

The listed sequencing device is Illumina NovaSeq 6000. TCRalpha and TCRbeta cDNA libraries were constructed by 5'RACE with constant-segment primers, with sample barcodes and unique molecular identifiers being introduced. Trizol reagent was used to extract RNA from every sample. Library amplification was performed in two PCR steps, and a second sample barcode and Illumina TruSeq adapters were introduced in the second step. The libraries were sequenced on an Illumina NovaSeq using 2 x 150 bp paired-end reads. The study's processing was this. With migec v1.2.7, reads were demultiplexed and then collapsed into UMI-guided consensus sequences. Using mixcr v2.1.11, UMI consensuses were aligned to TRA and TRB V and J templates and then assembled into clonotypes. A clonotype was counted as expanded or contracted only if both edgeR and NoisET called the change significant, with noise models trained on biological replicates. edgeR calls used a false discovery rate-adjusted p below 0.01 and a log2 fold-change threshold of 1. As an exploratory analysis of dynamics, max-normalized trajectories of the 1000 most abundant clonotypes were examined by PCA with hierarchical clustering. The CD4 or CD8 phenotype of responding clones was assigned using the separately sequenced CD4+ and CD8+ repertoires. Starting from the raw public reads, TCRdb applied fastp trimming at Q25, assembled clones with MiXCR and retained in-frame beta chains. A single entry per CDR3 protein holds the most common genes and DNA from its merged rows. TCRdb, not the authors, supplied the V and J calls. This sample holds 170,000 or so distinct CDR3 sequences; roughly 28% were observed only once. The top ten hold around 12% of the sample.

Ficoll-Paque density gradient centrifugation was the method used to isolate PBMCs. This sequence originates from an adult woman who had mild COVID-19 (a few samples of this study predate the infection). The sample titles of this study are shuffled in the database, so cell type and time point are left out; the donor was told from shared clones. Sequenced: PBMCs or a T cell subset sorted from them (not recorded which).

The CDR3 is CASSLGRIQETQYF. The DNA sequence reads TGCGCCAGCAGCTTGGGCCGGATCCAAGAGACCCAGTACTTC. The chain is assembled from TRBV5-1 and TRBJ2-5, with the identity of the D gene unclear. The CDR3 runs 14 residues from the cysteine to the phenylalanine. The retained sequence is limited to the CDR3, 42 bases, with the frame set at the first base. V was cut back by 0 bases and J by 1 base, leaving a gap of 7 bases between them. In the germline V gene, CDR1 corresponds to SGHRS and CDR2 to YFSETQ.